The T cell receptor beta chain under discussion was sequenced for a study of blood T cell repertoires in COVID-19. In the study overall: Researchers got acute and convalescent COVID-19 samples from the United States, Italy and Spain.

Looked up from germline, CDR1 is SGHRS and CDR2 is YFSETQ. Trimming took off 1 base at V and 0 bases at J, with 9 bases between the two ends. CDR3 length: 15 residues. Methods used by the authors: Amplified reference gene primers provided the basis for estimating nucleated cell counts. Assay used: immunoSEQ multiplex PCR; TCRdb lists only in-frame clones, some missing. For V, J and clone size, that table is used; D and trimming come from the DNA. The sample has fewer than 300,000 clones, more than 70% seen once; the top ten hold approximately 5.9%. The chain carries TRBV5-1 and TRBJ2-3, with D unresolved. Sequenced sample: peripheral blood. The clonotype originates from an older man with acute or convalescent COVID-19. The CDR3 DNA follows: TGCGCCAGCAGCTTGTCAGGAAAGAGCACAGATACGCAGTATTTT. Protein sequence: CASSLSGKSTDTQYF.